A single T cell receptor beta chain is shown here with its context. Looked up from germline, CDR1 is SGHTA and CDR2 is FQGNSA. This CDR3 has 18 amino acids. V was pared by 2 bases and J by 0 bases, with 6 bases of the junction left unmatched. Here immunoSEQ multiplex PCR was the method, and the copy in TCRdb shows in-frame clones only, minus some. The sample contains 300,000 to 350,000 clones, more than 70% of which appear only once. This sample was included in a study of blood T cell repertoires in COVID-19. J is TRBJ1-4 and V is TRBV7-2; 10 bases fit TRBD1. Specimen: peripheral blood. The source of this sequence is a woman aged 25 to 39 with COVID-19, enrolled during active disease. CDR3 sequence (DNA): TGTGCCAGCAGCTTATGGGGACAGGGGAATCCAACTAATGAAAAACTGTTTTTT. The encoded protein is CASSLWGQGNPTNEKLFF. Together with reference TRBV7-2 and TRBJ1-4, the CDR3 gives the full variable domain: GAGVSQSPSNKVTEKGKDVELRCDPISGHTALYWYRQSLGQGLEFLIYFQGNSAPDKSGLPSDRFSAERTGGSVSTLTIQRTQQEDSAVYLCASSLWGQGNPTNEKLFFGSGTQLSVL.